Listed here are 10 T cell receptor beta chains from one sample, sequenced in a study of shared clonotypes between healthy human individuals. The repertoire was sequenced with immunoSEQ multiplex PCR; TCRdb's copy has only in-frame clones and lacks some. This table holds approximately 740,000 clones, less than 85% found once. Sequencing was performed on memory CD4+ T cells sorted from blood. Subset here: CD45RA-negative fraction. The origin of the receptors is a woman aged 25 to 39 in good health.

The chain recombines TRBV11-2 with TRBJ2-7, with D perhaps being TRBD1 or TRBD2 (6 bases each). CDR1 and CDR2 (germline): SGHAT, FQNNGV. This CDR3 is built from 15 residues. The V and J ends lost 5 bases and 2 bases respectively, with 16 bases between them. The CDR3, as DNA: TGTGCCAGCAGCAAATACGGGGGCTCGACCTACGAGCAGTACTTC. As protein: CASSKYGGSTYEQYF.

This chain connects TRBV6-4 to TRBJ1-5; D unresolved. Trimming pared 7 bases from V and 2 bases from J, leaving 24 bases between. This CDR3 spans 18 amino acids. The V gene's germline CDR1 is MRHNA and CDR2 SNTAGT. This chain's CDR3 is CASNPDRGPPGGNQPQHF. CDR3 coding DNA: TGTGCCAGCAATCCCGACCGCGGGCCCCCCGGCGGCAATCAGCCCCAGCATTTT.

V gene TRBV7-2 combines with J gene TRBJ2-5, with TRBD1 identical over 8 bases. The DNA matches TRBJ2-7 better at its end, which makes the J call doubtful. This CDR3 spans 15 amino acids. From germline, CDR1 is SGHTA and CDR2 FQGNSA. The CDR3 DNA reads as TGTGCCAGCAGCTTAGCGCGGGGACAGGTCACCGAGCAGTACTTC. Amino acid sequence: CASSLARGQVTEQYF.

Turning to this clone: The sample contains more than one DNA sequence encoding this CDR3. The chain joins TRBV7-9 to TRBJ1-1; D remains unclear. CDR3 size: 13 residues. V lost 2 bases to trimming and J lost 3 bases, with 7 bases between them. Germline values: CDR1 SEHNR, CDR2 FQNEAQ (reference sequence). The CDR3 DNA follows: TGTGCCAGCAGCTTAAACATGGACACTGAAGCTTTCTTT. Protein product: CASSLNMDTEAFF.

Turning to this clone: Within the sample, other DNA sequences also encode this same CDR3. The V call is TRBV5-1, the J call TRBJ1-1; a possible D gene is TRBD1 (5 bases). Trimming cost V 6 bases and J 0 bases, with 12 bases left between them. CDR3 length equals 14 residues. Germline V gene sequence: CDR1 SGHRS, CDR2 YFSETQ. The CDR3 DNA reads as TGCGCCAGCAAGGCGGGACCTATGAACACTGAAGCTTTCTTT. Translating gives CASKAGPMNTEAFF.

The chain has TRBV25-1 and TRBJ2-5; possibly TRBD2 for D (5 bases). The DNA matches TRBJ2-7 better at its end, which makes the J call doubtful. Germline lookup yields CDR1 MGHDK and CDR2 SYGVNS. The CDR3 extends over 13 amino acids. CDR3 loop: CASSVAGTYEQYF. DNA of the CDR3: TGTGCCAGCAGTGTTGCGGGTACCTACGAGCAGTACTTC.

The chain recombines TRBV18 with TRBJ1-1; D is ambiguous. The CDR3 is 13 residues long. V lost 3 bases, J lost 7 bases, and 12 bases lay in between. Germline V gene sequence: CDR1 KGHSH, CDR2 LQKENI. The CDR3 spells CASSPVGKGEAFF. CDR3 coding DNA: TGTGCCAGCTCACCTGTGGGGAAGGGTGAAGCTTTCTTT. Together with reference TRBV18 and TRBJ1-1, the CDR3 gives the full variable domain: NAGVMQNPRHLVRRRGQEARLRCSPMKGHSHVYWYRQLPEEGLKFMVYLQKENIIDESGMPKERFSAEFPKEGPSILRIQQVVRGDSAAYFCASSPVGKGEAFFGQGTRLTVV.

The rearrangement joins TRBV12-5 to TRBJ2-2; 7 bases fit TRBD2. CDR3 length: 16 residues. With V trimmed by 0 bases and J by 1 base, 2 bases remained unmatched. The germline V gene encodes CDR1 LGHNT and CDR2 FRNRAP. The chain's CDR3 is CASGLVSGQNTGELFF. CDR3 sequence (DNA): TGTGCTAGTGGTTTGGTTAGCGGGCAGAACACCGGGGAGCTGTTTTTT. The variable domain in full, completed from reference TRBV12-5 and TRBJ2-2, reads DARVTQTPRHKVTEMGQEVTMRCQPILGHNTVFWYRQTMMQGLELLAYFRNRAPLDDSGMPKDRFSAEMPDATLATLKIQPSEPRDSAVYFCASGLVSGQNTGELFFGEGSRLTVL.

This clone was recorded once. In DNA, the CDR3 is TGTGCCAGCAGTTACATAGGGGTTTCTGGAAACACCATATATTTT. Amino acids: CASSYIGVSGNTIYF. The gene calls are TRBV6-5 and TRBJ1-3; TRBD1 is a possible D gene (5 bases). The germline V gene encodes CDR1 MNHEY and CDR2 SVGAGI. This CDR3 contains 15 residues. V was cut by 2 bases and J by 1 base, with 9 bases left in between.

J is TRBJ2-1 and V is TRBV11-3; 7 nucleotides align to TRBD2. The ends lost 5 bases at V and 0 bases at J; junction bases unmatched: 7. The CDR3 has 16 residues. Germline values: CDR1 SGHNT, CDR2 YENEEA. The CDR3 region is CASSRGGGSSYNEQFF. Written as DNA, the CDR3 is TGTGCCAGCAGCAGAGGAGGCGGGAGCTCCTACAATGAGCAGTTCTTC.